This TCR beta chain was sequenced for a study of chemoradiotherapy in HPV16-positive cancers. Generated by immunoSEQ multiplex PCR, the TCRdb table keeps only in-frame clones and is missing some. The table has tens of thousands of clones, about nine tenths seen once; the top ten hold 4% to 4.5%. The J segment lost 4 bases and the V segment lost 4 bases, leaving 5 bases of the junction unmatched. This CDR3 spans 15 amino acids. Germline V gives CDR1 WSHSY, CDR2 SAAADI. This clone has just one count. The antigen is undetermined. Study-wide findings and caveats: Only a couple of HPV16-positive patients supplied the functional HPV-specificity definition. Candidate HPV-specific clones and E7-related TCR motifs grew in tumor during treatment.

This receptor was obtained from a human donor with HPV-associated anogenital cancer. The chain has TRBV10-2 and TRBJ1-4; 8 bases fit TRBD1. Sequenced material: blood, taken from a patient who underwent chemoradiotherapy. The CDR3: CASSAQGGYNEKLFF. DNA of the CDR3: TGCGCCAGCAGTGCACAGGGGGGTTATAATGAAAAACTGTTTTTT.